The 22 T cell receptor beta chains listed next were all sequenced from one sample in a study of shared clonotypes between healthy human individuals. Profiled with immunoSEQ multiplex PCR; TCRdb holds only in-frame clones, not every one. The sample consists of some 2,100,000 clones, around 93% of them appearing once. CD8 cells classed as naive were CD45RO-negative and positively selected for CCR7, excluding terminally differentiated effector memory CD45RA+ cells. The sequencing input was naive CD8+ T cells from PBMCs. The receptors come from a man aged 18 to 35 in good health. Some clones in this sample may be carry-over from other donors' samples.

This chain joins TRBV25-1 and TRBJ2-7; D remains unclear. Trimming took 4 bases from V and 7 from J, leaving 14 bases between them. The CDR3 extends over 13 amino acids. Per the germline V gene, CDR1 is MGHDK and CDR2 is SYGVNS. CDR3 DNA sequence: TGTGCCAGCAGTGTGGGTTTAAGATTGGAGCAGTACTTC. Its translation is CASSVGLRLEQYF.

The CDR3 is CASSPSTSGSYNEQFF. The CDR3 bases are TGTGCCAGCTCACCGTCGACTAGCGGTTCCTACAATGAGCAGTTCTTC. The chain joins TRBV18 to TRBJ2-1; 9 bases agree with TRBD2. Germline-derived CDR1 and CDR2 are KGHSH and LQKENI. The ends lost 3 bases at V and 1 base at J; junction bases unmatched: 4. The CDR3 contains 16 residues.

CDR3 sequence: CASSLGPFRAGGRYEQYF. The CDR3 DNA is TGTGCCAGCAGCTTAGGCCCTTTCAGGGCAGGGGGACGCTACGAGCAGTACTTC. The chain links TRBV11-2 to TRBJ2-7; 7 bases agree with TRBD1. This CDR3 has 18 residues. The germline gives CDR1 SGHAT, CDR2 FQNNGV. Trimming cost V 1 base and J 3 bases; bases outside gene matches: 15.

The chain joins TRBV9 to TRBJ1-4; no firm D call. Between the trimmed V and J ends, which lost 3 bases and 6 bases, there was a span of 6 bases. Germline V gives CDR1 SGDLS, CDR2 YYNGEE. The CDR3 loop spans 12 amino acids. CDR3 sequence (DNA): TGTGCCAGCAGCGGGGCCGATGAAAAACTGTTTTTT. Amino acid sequence: CASSGADEKLFF.

The chain uses TRBV11-2 and TRBJ1-1; 7 nucleotides align to TRBD1. The CDR3 totals 18 residues. V lost 3 bases and J lost 1; bases outside the gene matches: 14. Germline values: CDR1 SGHAT, CDR2 FQNNGV. CDR3 amino acids: CASSLFPDRALGNTEAFF. The CDR3 nucleotides read TGTGCCAGCAGCTTGTTCCCCGACAGGGCGCTTGGGAACACTGAAGCTTTCTTT.

The chain is built from TRBV27 and TRBJ2-7, with 7 positions matching TRBD1. The CDR3 has 14 amino acids. The germline V gene encodes CDR1 MNHEY and CDR2 SMNVEV (reference sequence). The junction had 9 bases not matched to a gene; V was cut back by 9 bases and J by 1 base. The CDR3 region has the DNA TGTGCCAGTACCCAGACAGGGTCTTCCTACGAGCAGTACTTC. Protein sequence: CASTQTGSSYEQYF.

The gene calls are TRBV4-1 and TRBJ1-5; possibly TRBD1 for D (6 bases). The CDR3 covers 16 residues. V was cut by 1 base and J by 0 bases, with 10 bases left in between. Germline lookup yields CDR1 MGHRA and CDR2 YSYEKL. The CDR3 region is CASSQGPGHSNQPQHF. The CDR3 region has the DNA TGCGCCAGCAGCCAAGGACCGGGACATAGCAATCAGCCCCAGCATTTT.

The chain is built from TRBV27 and TRBJ1-5; D is unclear. This CDR3 is 13 amino acids long. The ends were cut back, 2 bases at V and 4 bases at J, with 6 bases in the middle. From germline, CDR1 is MNHEY and CDR2 SMNVEV (reference sequence). In DNA, the CDR3 is TGTGCCAGCAGTTTAGTGATAAATCAGCCCCAGCATTTT. It encodes CASSLVINQPQHF.

This chain joins TRBV7-8 and TRBJ2-5, with TRBD2 identical over 7 bases. The CDR3 is 15 amino acids. The junction had 6 bases not matched to a gene; V was cut back by 5 bases and J by 0 bases. CDR1 is SGHVS, CDR2 FQNEAQ, per germline. CDR3 sequence: CASSQAGTDQETQYF. The CDR3 DNA is TGTGCCAGCAGCCAAGCGGGGACGGACCAAGAGACCCAGTACTTC.

The rearrangement joins TRBV29-1 to TRBJ2-7, with D possibly TRBD1 on 6 matching bases. CDR3 length equals 12 residues. Germline V lookup: CDR1 SQVTM, CDR2 ANQGSEA. V was trimmed by 5 bases and J by 4 bases, leaving 12 bases between them. This CDR3 reads CSVLQGSYEQYF. The CDR3 coding sequence is TGCAGCGTTCTCCAGGGGAGTTACGAGCAGTACTTC.

This clone has only a few counts. The genes are TRBV4-1 and TRBJ1-1; no clear D. The CDR3 is 15 residues long. Germline CDR1 and CDR2: MGHRA and YSYEKL. V gave up 1 base and J gave up 2 bases, with 11 bases separating them. The CDR3 loop is CASSQVRQVNTEAFF. The CDR3 nucleotides read TGCGCCAGCAGCCAAGTAAGGCAGGTTAACACTGAAGCTTTCTTT.

The V gene is TRBV7-9, the J gene TRBJ2-7; D could derive from TRBD1 or TRBD2 (5 bases each). V was trimmed by 3 bases and J by 3 bases, leaving 12 bases between them. Germline CDR1 reads SEHNR; CDR2 reads FQNEAQ (reference sequence). The CDR3 is made up of 14 amino acids. The CDR3: CASSFIGAYYEQYF. As DNA, the CDR3 is TGTGCCAGCAGCTTTATCGGGGCGTACTACGAGCAGTACTTC.

The chain recombines TRBV19 with TRBJ2-1; D could derive from TRBD1 or TRBD2 (5 bases each). CDR1 is LNHDA, CDR2 SQIVND, per germline (reference sequence). Between the trimmed V and J ends, which lost 1 base and 4 bases, there was a span of 11 bases. There are 15 residues in the CDR3. The CDR3 loop reads CASSIVSGAYNEQFF. The CDR3 nucleotides read TGTGCCAGTAGTATAGTCTCCGGGGCATACAATGAGCAGTTCTTC.

This chain uses TRBV4-1 with TRBJ2-5, with D unresolved. V was pared by 3 bases and J by 5 bases, with 22 bases between. The CDR3 covers 17 residues. CDR1 is MGHRA, CDR2 YSYEKL, per germline. CDR3 bases: TGCGCCAGCAGCCAGACCCCACCCGGCGGATTGCTGGAGACCCAGTACTTC. Translating gives CASSQTPPGGLLETQYF.

This clone was detected only a few times. This chain connects TRBV6-5 to TRBJ2-5; 8 bases map to TRBD2. Germline-derived CDR1 and CDR2 are MNHEY and SVGAGI. The J segment lost 1 base and the V segment lost 5 bases, leaving 3 bases of the junction unmatched. This CDR3 comprises 14 residues. In DNA form, the CDR3 reads TGTGCCAGCAGTCTCAGCGGGAGCCAAGAGACCCAGTACTTC. Translation: CASSLSGSQETQYF.

This rearrangement joins TRBV28 to TRBJ2-7; the match to TRBD2 covers 10 bases. The CDR3 is 18 amino acids. Germline V gene data show CDR1 as MDHEN and CDR2 as SYDVKM. After removal of 4 bases from V and 1 base from J, the junction contained 13 bases not matched to a gene. The CDR3 loop is CASSSIIKREGTSYEQYF. The CDR3 region has the DNA TGTGCCAGCAGTTCAATCATAAAGCGGGAGGGAACTTCCTACGAGCAGTACTTC. Combining the CDR3 with reference TRBV28 and TRBJ2-7 gives the whole variable domain DVKVTQSSRYLVKRTGEKVFLECVQDMDHENMFWYRQDPGLGLRLIYFSYDVKMKEKGDIPEGYSVSREKKERFSLILESASTNQTSMYLCASSSIIKREGTSYEQYFGPGTRLTVT.

For this clone: The same CDR3 arises from other DNA sequences in this sample as well. The chain is built from TRBV7-9 and TRBJ2-7, with a possible D match to TRBD2 (5 bases). Trimming removed 0 bases at V and 7 bases at J, with 7 bases between. CDR1 and CDR2 from the germline V gene are SEHNR and FQNEAQ (reference sequence). This CDR3 comprises 12 residues. DNA of the CDR3: TGTGCCAGCAGCTTAGCGTCGGGGGAGCAGTACTTC. Translating it yields CASSLASGEQYF.

As regards this clone: The same CDR3 can be traced to other DNA sequences in this sample. This chain uses TRBV7-8 with TRBJ1-1, with D unclear. The CDR3 has 14 amino acids. V shed 3 bases and J shed 1 base, with 9 bases lying between them. The germline CDR1 and CDR2 sequences are SGHVS and FQNEAQ. The CDR3 DNA reads as TGTGCCAGCAGCTTGGTGCCTGAGAACACTGAAGCTTTCTTT. It codes for CASSLVPENTEAFF.

This rearrangement joins TRBV15 to TRBJ1-1, with 8 bases aligning to TRBD1. The germline gives CDR1 LNHNV, CDR2 YYDKDF (reference sequence). With V trimmed by 4 bases and J by 0 bases, 4 bases remained unmatched. CDR3 length: 15 amino acids. CDR3 amino acids: CATSTAGGLNTEAFF. The CDR3 DNA is TGTGCCACCAGCACCGCAGGGGGCTTGAACACTGAAGCTTTCTTT.

The rearrangement links TRBV25-1 to TRBJ2-1; D call uncertain. V lost 2 bases, J lost 9 bases, and 14 bases lay in between. This CDR3 region has 14 residues. Per the germline V gene, CDR1 is MGHDK and CDR2 is SYGVNS. The CDR3 loop reads CASSERGLHGEQFF. The CDR3 region has the DNA TGTGCCAGCAGTGAAAGAGGCCTCCACGGTGAGCAGTTCTTC.

This chain uses TRBV2 with TRBJ1-2; D remains ambiguous. The germline V and J ends were trimmed by 7 bases and 0 bases, with 18 bases remaining between them. The CDR3 contains 16 residues. Per germline, CDR1 SNHLY and CDR2 FYNNEI. The CDR3 DNA is TGTGCCAGCACCTCCTCGGGAGGGAATCCTAACTATGGCTACACCTTC. Residues: CASTSSGGNPNYGYTF.

The V gene is TRBV19, the J gene TRBJ1-2, with 7 positions matching TRBD1. CDR1 LNHDA and CDR2 SQIVND come from the germline V gene (reference sequence). V shed 4 bases and J 2 bases; nucleotides not matched to a gene: 4. The CDR3 has 14 residues. CDR3 DNA sequence: TGTGCCAGTAGTAGCGCCAGGGGGAACTATGGCTACACCTTC. Translated: CASSSARGNYGYTF.